Given below is one TCR beta chain in context. Germline CDR1 reads LGHNA; CDR2 reads YSLEER. Deletions cut 3 bases from V and 2 bases from J, with 22 bases between. The length of the CDR3 is 18 residues. The data originate from a study of blood T cell repertoires in COVID-19. At the level of the study: From T cells, B-cell-depleted T cells, or PBMCs came the material, which was cDNA or gDNA.

Authors' processing steps: Estimation of nucleated cell counts was performed using reference gene primer amplification. Profiling relied on immunoSEQ multiplex PCR, and the TCRdb table lists in-frame clones only, not all of them. V and J calls and clone size are those listed in that table; D and trimming were worked out from the DNA. The table lists about 45,000 clones, 80% of them singletons, with under 20% in the top ten. The sample consisted of peripheral blood. The chain has TRBV4-3 and TRBJ1-1; D gene uncertain. This receptor was obtained from a man aged 65-85 years with acute or convalescent COVID-19. CDR3 sequence: CASSQRYSPGGINTEAFF. CDR3 nucleotide sequence: TGCGCCAGCAGCCAGCGTTACTCCCCGGGTGGAATAAACACTGAAGCTTTCTTT.